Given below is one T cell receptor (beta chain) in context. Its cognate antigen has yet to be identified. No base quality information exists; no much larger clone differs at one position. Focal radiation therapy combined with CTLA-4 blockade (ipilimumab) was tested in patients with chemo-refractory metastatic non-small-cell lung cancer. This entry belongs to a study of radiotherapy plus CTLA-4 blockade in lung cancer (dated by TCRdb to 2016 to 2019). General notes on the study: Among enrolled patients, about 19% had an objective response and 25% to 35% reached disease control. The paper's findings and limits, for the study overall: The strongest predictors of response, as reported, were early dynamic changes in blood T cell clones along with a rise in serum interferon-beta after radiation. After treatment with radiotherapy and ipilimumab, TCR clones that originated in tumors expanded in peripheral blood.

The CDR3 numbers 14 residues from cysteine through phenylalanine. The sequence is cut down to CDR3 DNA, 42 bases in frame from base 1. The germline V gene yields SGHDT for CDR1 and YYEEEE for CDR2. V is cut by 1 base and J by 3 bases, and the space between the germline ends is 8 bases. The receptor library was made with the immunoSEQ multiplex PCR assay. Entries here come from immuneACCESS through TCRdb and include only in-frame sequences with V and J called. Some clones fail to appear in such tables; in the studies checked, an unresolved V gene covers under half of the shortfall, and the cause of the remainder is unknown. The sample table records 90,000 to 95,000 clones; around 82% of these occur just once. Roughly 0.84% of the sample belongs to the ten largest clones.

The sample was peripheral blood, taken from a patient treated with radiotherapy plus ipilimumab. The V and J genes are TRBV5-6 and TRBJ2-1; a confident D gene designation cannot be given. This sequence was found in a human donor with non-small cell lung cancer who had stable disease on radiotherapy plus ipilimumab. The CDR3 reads CASSLRPNYNEQFF. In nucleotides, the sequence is TGTGCCAGCAGCTTGAGACCTAACTACAATGAGCAGTTCTTC.